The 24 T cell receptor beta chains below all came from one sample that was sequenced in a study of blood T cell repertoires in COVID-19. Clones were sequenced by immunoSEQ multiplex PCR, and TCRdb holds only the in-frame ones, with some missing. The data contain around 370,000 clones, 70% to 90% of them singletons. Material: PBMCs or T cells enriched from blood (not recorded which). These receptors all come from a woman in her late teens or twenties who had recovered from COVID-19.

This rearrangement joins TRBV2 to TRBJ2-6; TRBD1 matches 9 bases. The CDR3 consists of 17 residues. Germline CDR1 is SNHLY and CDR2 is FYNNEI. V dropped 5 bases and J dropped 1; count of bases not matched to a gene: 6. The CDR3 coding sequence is TGTGCCAGCAGTTTCGACAGGGGGTCGTCTGGGGCCAACGTCCTGACTTTC. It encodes CASSFDRGSSGANVLTF.

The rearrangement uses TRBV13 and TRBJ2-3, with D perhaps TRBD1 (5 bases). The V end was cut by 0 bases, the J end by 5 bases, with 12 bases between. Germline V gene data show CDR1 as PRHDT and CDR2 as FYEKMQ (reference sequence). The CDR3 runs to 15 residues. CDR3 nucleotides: TGTGCCAGCAGCTTAGGTGGCAGGGCGGTAGATACGCAGTATTTT. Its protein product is CASSLGGRAVDTQYF.

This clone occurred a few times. This CDR3 reads CASGLRNTGELFF. In DNA form, the CDR3 reads TGTGCTAGTGGTCTCCGTAACACCGGGGAGCTGTTTTTT. This sequence joins TRBV12-5 and TRBJ2-2; D is unclear. The CDR3 runs 13 residues. In germline, CDR1 is LGHNT, CDR2 FRNRAP. Trimming cost V 5 bases and J 2 bases, with 6 bases left between them. Using reference TRBV12-5 and TRBJ2-2 for the parts outside the CDR3, the full variable domain is DARVTQTPRHKVTEMGQEVTMRCQPILGHNTVFWYRQTMMQGLELLAYFRNRAPLDDSGMPKDRFSAEMPDATLATLKIQPSEPRDSAVYFCASGLRNTGELFFGEGSRLTVL.

This CDR3 is CASSLGRTGGPLEQYF. DNA of the CDR3: TGTGCCAGCAGTTTAGGCAGGACAGGGGGTCCGTTGGAGCAGTACTTC. The V and J genes are TRBV28 and TRBJ2-7; 10 bases map to TRBD1. Per germline, CDR1 MDHEN and CDR2 SYDVKM. This CDR3 is 16 amino acids long. The ends lost 2 bases at V and 7 bases at J; junction bases unmatched: 11.

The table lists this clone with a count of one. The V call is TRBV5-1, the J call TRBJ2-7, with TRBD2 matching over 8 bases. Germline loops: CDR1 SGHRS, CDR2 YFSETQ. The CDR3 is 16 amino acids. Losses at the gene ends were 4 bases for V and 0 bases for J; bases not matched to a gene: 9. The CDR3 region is CASSLVGSGDSYEQYF. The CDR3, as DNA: TGCGCCAGCAGCCTCGTAGGTAGCGGGGACTCCTACGAGCAGTACTTC.

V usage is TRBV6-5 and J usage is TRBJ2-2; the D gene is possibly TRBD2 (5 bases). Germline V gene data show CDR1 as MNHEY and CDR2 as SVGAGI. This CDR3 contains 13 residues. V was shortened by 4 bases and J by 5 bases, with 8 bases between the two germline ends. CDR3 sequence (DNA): TGTGCCAGCAGTTCCCGAGGGACCGGGGAGCTGTTTTTT. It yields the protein CASSSRGTGELFF.

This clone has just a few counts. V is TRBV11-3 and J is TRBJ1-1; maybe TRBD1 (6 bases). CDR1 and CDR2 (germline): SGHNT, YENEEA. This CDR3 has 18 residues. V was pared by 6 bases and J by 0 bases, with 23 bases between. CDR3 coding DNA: TGTGCCAGCAGGGGGGGGGCAGGGCCAAGGGACCTGAACACTGAAGCTTTCTTT. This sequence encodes CASRGGAGPRDLNTEAFF.

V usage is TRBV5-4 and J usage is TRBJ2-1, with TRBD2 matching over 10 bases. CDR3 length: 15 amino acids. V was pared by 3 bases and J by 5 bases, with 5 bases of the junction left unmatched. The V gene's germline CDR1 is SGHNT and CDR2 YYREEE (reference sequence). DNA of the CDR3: TGTGCCAGCAGCTCCAAAGGACTAGCGGACAATGAGCAGTTCTTC. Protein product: CASSSKGLADNEQFF.

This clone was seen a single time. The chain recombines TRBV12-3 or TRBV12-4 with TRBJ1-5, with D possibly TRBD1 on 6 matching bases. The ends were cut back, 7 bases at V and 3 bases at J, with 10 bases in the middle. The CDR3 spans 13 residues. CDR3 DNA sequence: TGTGCCAGCAACGACAGGTTCAATCAGCCCCAGCATTTT. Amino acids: CASNDRFNQPQHF.

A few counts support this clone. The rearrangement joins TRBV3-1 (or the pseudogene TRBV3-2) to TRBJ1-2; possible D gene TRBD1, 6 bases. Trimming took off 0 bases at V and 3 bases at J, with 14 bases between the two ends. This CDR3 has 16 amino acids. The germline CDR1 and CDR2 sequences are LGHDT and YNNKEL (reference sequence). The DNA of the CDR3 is TGTGCCAGCAGCCAAGATGGGCCAGGGGTTTACTATGGCTACACCTTC. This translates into CASSQDGPGVYYGYTF.

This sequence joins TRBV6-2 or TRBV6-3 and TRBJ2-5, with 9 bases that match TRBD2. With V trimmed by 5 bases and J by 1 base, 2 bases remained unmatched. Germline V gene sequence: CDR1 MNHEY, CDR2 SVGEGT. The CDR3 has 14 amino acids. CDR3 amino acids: CASSGSGGQETQYF. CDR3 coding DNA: TGTGCCAGCAGTGGTAGCGGGGGCCAAGAGACCCAGTACTTC.

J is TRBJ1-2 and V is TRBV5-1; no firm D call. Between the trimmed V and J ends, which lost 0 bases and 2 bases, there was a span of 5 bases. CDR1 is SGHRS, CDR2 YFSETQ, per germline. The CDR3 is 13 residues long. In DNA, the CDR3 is TGCGCCAGCAGCTTGGCCCCGAACTATGGCTACACCTTC. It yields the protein CASSLAPNYGYTF.

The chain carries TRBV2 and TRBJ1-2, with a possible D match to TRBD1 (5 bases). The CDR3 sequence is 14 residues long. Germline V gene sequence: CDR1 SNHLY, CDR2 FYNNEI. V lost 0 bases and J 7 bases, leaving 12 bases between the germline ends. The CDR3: CASSEAKGFGGYTF. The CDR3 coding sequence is TGTGCCAGCAGTGAAGCGAAGGGGTTCGGTGGCTACACCTTC.

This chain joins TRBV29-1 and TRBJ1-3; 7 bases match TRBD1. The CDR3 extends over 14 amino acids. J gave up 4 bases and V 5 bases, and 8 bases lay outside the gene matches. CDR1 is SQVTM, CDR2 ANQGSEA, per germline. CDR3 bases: TGCAGCGTTTCCCGGACAGGCAACGGAAACACCATATATTTT. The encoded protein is CSVSRTGNGNTIYF.

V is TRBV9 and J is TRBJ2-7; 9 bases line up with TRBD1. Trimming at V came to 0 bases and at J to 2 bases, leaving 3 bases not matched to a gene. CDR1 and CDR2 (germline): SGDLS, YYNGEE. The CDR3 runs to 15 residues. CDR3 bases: TGTGCCAGCAGCGTAGGGACAGGGGTCGCCTACGAGCAGTACTTC. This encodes CASSVGTGVAYEQYF.

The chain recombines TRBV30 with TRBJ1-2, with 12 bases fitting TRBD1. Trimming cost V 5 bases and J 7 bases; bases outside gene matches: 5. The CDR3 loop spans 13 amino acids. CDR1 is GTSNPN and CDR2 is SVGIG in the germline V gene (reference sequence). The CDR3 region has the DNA TGTGCCTGGTTGGGGACAGGGGGCTCTGGCTACACCTTC. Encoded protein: CAWLGTGGSGYTF.

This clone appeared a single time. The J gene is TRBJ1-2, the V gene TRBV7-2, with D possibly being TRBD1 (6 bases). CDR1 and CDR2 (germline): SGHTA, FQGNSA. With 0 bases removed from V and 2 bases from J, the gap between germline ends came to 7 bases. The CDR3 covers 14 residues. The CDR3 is CASSLAQGNYGYTF. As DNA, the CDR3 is TGTGCCAGCAGCTTAGCGCAGGGGAACTATGGCTACACCTTC.

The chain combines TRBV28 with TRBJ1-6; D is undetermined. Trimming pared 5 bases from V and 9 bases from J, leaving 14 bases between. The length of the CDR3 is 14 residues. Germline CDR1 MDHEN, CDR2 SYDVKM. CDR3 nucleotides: TGTGCCAGCAGTCTCCAGACGGAGACTTCACCCCTCCACTTT. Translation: CASSLQTETSPLHF.

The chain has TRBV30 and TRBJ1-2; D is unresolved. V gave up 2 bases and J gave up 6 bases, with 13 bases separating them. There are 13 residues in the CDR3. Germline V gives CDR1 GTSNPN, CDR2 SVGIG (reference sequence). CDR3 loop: CAWSFNPGDGYTF. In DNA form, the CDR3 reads TGTGCCTGGAGTTTTAACCCCGGGGATGGCTACACCTTC.

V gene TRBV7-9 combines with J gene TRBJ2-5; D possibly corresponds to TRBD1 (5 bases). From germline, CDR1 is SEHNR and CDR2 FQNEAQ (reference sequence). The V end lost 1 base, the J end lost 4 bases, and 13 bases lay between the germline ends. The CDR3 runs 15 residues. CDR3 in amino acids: CASSLVSGQGETQYF. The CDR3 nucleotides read TGTGCCAGCAGCTTAGTCTCGGGCCAGGGAGAGACCCAGTACTTC. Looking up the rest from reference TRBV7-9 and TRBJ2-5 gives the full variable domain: DTGVSQNPRHKITKRGQNVTFRCDPISEHNRLYWYRQTLGQGPEFLTYFQNEAQLEKSRLLSDRFSAERPKGSFSTLEIQRTEQGDSAMYLCASSLVSGQGETQYFGPGTRLLVL.

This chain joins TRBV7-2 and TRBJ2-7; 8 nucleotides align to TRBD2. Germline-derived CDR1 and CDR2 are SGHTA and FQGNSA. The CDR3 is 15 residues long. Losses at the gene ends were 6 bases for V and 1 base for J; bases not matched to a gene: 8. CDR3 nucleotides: TGTGCCAGCAGTCGACCGACTAGCGCTTCCTACGAGCAGTACTTC. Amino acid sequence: CASSRPTSASYEQYF.

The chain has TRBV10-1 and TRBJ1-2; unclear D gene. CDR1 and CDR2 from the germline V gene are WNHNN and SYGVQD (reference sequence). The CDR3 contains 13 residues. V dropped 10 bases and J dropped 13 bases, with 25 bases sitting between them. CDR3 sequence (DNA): TGCGCCAACGAGCCTGCCGCCGCCGCTTTCTTCACCTTC. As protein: CANEPAAAAFFTF.

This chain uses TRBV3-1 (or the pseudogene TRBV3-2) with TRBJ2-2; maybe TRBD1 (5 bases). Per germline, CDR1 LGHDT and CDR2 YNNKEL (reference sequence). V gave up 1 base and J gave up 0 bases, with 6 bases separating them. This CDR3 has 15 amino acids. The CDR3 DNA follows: TGTGCCAGCAGCCAAGTGACAGCGAACACCGGGGAGCTGTTTTTT. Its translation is CASSQVTANTGELFF.

This chain's CDR3 is CASRGAGTDTQYF. CDR3 nucleotides: TGTGCCAGCAGGGGGGCCGGGACAGATACGCAGTATTTT. The gene calls are TRBV7-2 and TRBJ2-3, with D tentatively TRBD1 (6 bases). This CDR3 region has 13 residues. Germline V lookup: CDR1 SGHTA, CDR2 FQGNSA. V was clipped by 6 bases and J by 3 bases, with 10 bases between them. Based on the CDR3 plus reference TRBV7-2 and TRBJ2-3, the full variable domain is GAGVSQSPSNKVTEKGKDVELRCDPISGHTALYWYRQSLGQGLEFLIYFQGNSAPDKSGLPSDRFSAERTGGSVSTLTIQRTQQEDSAVYLCASRGAGTDTQYFGPGTRLTVL.